The 32 T cell receptor beta chains below all came from one sample that was sequenced in a study of cytomegalovirus exposure and HLA in healthy donors. PCR primers comprised 60 Vbeta and 13 Jbeta primers. Sequencing was performed with immunoSEQ multiplex PCR; in TCRdb, only in-frame clones are kept and a portion is missing. The top ten hold 6.5% to 8% of the sample, which has about 150,000 clones, over 70% seen once. Source material: PBMCs. All receptors come from a woman between 40 and 50 years old in good health and CMV-seropositive.

V is TRBV2 and J is TRBJ1-2, with 9 bases matching TRBD1. Germline CDR1 SNHLY, CDR2 FYNNEI. V trimming: 4 bases; J trimming: 5 bases; junction bases outside the gene matches: 11. CDR3 length: 16 amino acids. Here the CDR3 reads CASSVVGTGRGYGYTF. The CDR3, as DNA: TGTGCCAGCAGTGTTGTGGGGACAGGGCGGGGGTATGGCTACACCTTC.

The chain links TRBV13 to TRBJ2-1, with 8 bases matching TRBD2. Germline V gene lookup returns CDR1 PRHDT and CDR2 FYEKMQ (reference sequence). The CDR3 is 14 residues long. The trim removed 5 bases at V and 7 bases at J, leaving 7 bases unmatched. CDR3 in amino acids: CASSAPGLENEQFF. The CDR3 DNA reads TGTGCCAGCAGCGCACCGGGACTAGAGAATGAGCAGTTCTTC.

This clone was picked up one time. At one end the junction does not follow the germline gene, possibly because of a read error. This rearrangement joins TRBV11-3 to TRBJ2-7; 9 bases are a match to TRBD1. The V gene's germline CDR1 is SGHNT and CDR2 YENEEA. This CDR3 region has 13 residues. The DNA for the CDR3 is TGTGCCAGCAGCCTAGACAGGGGGTACGAGCAGTACTTC. It translates to CASSLDRGYEQYF.

This clone showed up just a few times. This chain connects TRBV6-1 to TRBJ1-5; weak D call: TRBD1 (6 bases). CDR1 is MNHNS, CDR2 SASEGT, per germline. Trimming stripped 4 bases from V and 4 bases from J, with 11 bases between. The CDR3 runs to 14 residues. CDR3 nucleotides: TGTGCCAGCAGTGGAACACAGGGAAATCAGCCCCAGCATTTT. It encodes CASSGTQGNQPQHF.

The V gene is TRBV27, the J gene TRBJ1-6; D is ambiguous. This CDR3 region has 16 residues. Germline CDR1 MNHEY, CDR2 SMNVEV (reference sequence). Between the trimmed V and J ends, which lost 5 bases and 1 base, there was a span of 12 bases. DNA of the CDR3: TGTGCCAGCAGTCAAAAAATCCGGTCCTATAATTCACCCCTCCACTTT. This encodes CASSQKIRSYNSPLHF.

The CDR3 DNA reads as TGTGCCAGCAGCTATACGGGACAGGGGAATGAAAAACTGTTTTTT. This translates into CASSYTGQGNEKLFF. The gene calls are TRBV5-4 and TRBJ1-4, with 10 bases aligning to TRBD1. This CDR3 has 15 amino acids. CDR1 and CDR2 (germline): SGHNT, YYREEE (reference sequence). V shed 3 bases, J shed 5 bases, and the junction held 4 bases outside the gene matches.

In DNA form, the CDR3 reads TGTGCCATCAGCAGAGGACAGGCAGCCCAATCCTACGAGCAGTACTTC. Its translation: CAISRGQAAQSYEQYF. The chain joins TRBV10-3 to TRBJ2-7, with 7 bases aligning to TRBD1. Germline V lookup: CDR1 ENHRY, CDR2 SYGVKD. Trimming removed 6 bases from V and 1 base from J; junction bases left unmatched: 12. This CDR3 comprises 16 residues.

This clone has more than one count but fewer than ten. The chain is built from TRBV7-9 and TRBJ1-1; 10 bases are a match to TRBD1. Germline V CDR1 and CDR2: SEHNR, FQNEAQ (reference sequence). This CDR3 has 13 amino acids. J was trimmed by 7 bases and V by 5 bases; bases with no gene match: 4. CDR3 nucleotide sequence: TGTGCCAGCAGCCGACAGGGGGCAAATGAAGCTTTCTTT. Its protein is CASSRQGANEAFF.

V gene TRBV5-6 combines with J gene TRBJ2-7; maybe TRBD2 (7 bases). V was cut by 1 base and J by 3 bases, with 20 bases left in between. The V gene's germline CDR1 is SGHDT and CDR2 YYEEEE. The CDR3 has 17 residues. CDR3 residues: CASSLSFWQGTIYEQYF. CDR3 bases: TGTGCCAGCAGCTTGAGTTTTTGGCAGGGGACTATCTACGAGCAGTACTTC.

This sequence joins TRBV9 and TRBJ2-1; 7 positions agree with TRBD2. The CDR3 contains 17 residues. The trim removed 3 bases at V and 3 bases at J, leaving 12 bases unmatched. The germline gives CDR1 SGDLS, CDR2 YYNGEE. CDR3 sequence reads: CASSAPLLGGGYNEQFF. In nucleotides, the CDR3 is TGTGCCAGCAGCGCCCCTCTCCTTGGCGGGGGCTACAATGAGCAGTTCTTC.

In its sample, this clone was seen once. V usage is TRBV18 and J usage is TRBJ2-1, with 7 bases fitting TRBD1. The CDR3 runs 15 residues. The germline V gene has CDR1 KGHSH and CDR2 LQKENI. Germline trimming cut 5 bases from V and 8 bases from J; bases unmatched to any gene: 12. CDR3 residues: CASSTTGIDADEQFF. CDR3 DNA: TGTGCCAGCTCAACGACAGGGATCGACGCTGATGAGCAGTTCTTC.

The chain has TRBV7-2 and TRBJ1-2; D unresolved. Between the trimmed V and J ends, which lost 1 base and 8 bases, there was a span of 17 bases. The CDR3 length is 15 residues. Germline CDR1 is SGHTA and CDR2 is FQGNSA. The CDR3 spells CASSLVGGLAGGYTF. The CDR3 DNA is TGTGCCAGCAGCTTAGTTGGCGGCCTGGCGGGCGGCTACACCTTC. The full variable domain, with the rest looked up from reference TRBV7-2 and TRBJ1-2, is GAGVSQSPSNKVTEKGKDVELRCDPISGHTALYWYRQSLGQGLEFLIYFQGNSAPDKSGLPSDRFSAERTGGSVSTLTIQRTQQEDSAVYLCASSLVGGLAGGYTFGSGTRLTVV.

The rearrangement uses TRBV27 and TRBJ2-7; 8 bases are a match to TRBD1. The CDR3 is 15 residues long. Germline CDR1 and CDR2: MNHEY and SMNVEV (reference sequence). The V and J ends lost 3 bases and 0 bases, in that order; junction bases with no gene match: 4. This CDR3 is CASSFAGTGSYEQYF. CDR3 bases: TGTGCCAGCAGTTTCGCCGGGACAGGCTCCTACGAGCAGTACTTC.

The chain's CDR3 is CASTRGGANTGELFF. The CDR3 DNA reads as TGTGCCAGCACTAGGGGGGGGGCCAACACCGGGGAGCTGTTTTTT. The chain uses TRBV6-5 and TRBJ2-2, with a possible D match to TRBD2 (7 bases). This CDR3 contains 15 residues. V shed 7 bases and J shed 2 bases, with 14 bases lying between them. Per germline, CDR1 MNHEY and CDR2 SVGAGI.

The chain couples TRBV12-5 to TRBJ2-7; TRBD2 matches at 9 bases. The CDR3 length is 16 residues. V lost 0 bases and J lost 6; bases outside the gene matches: 9. From germline, CDR1 is LGHNT and CDR2 FRNRAP. The chain's CDR3 is CASGLVVAGGPSEQYF. The CDR3, as DNA: TGTGCTAGTGGTTTGGTAGTGGCGGGGGGGCCAAGCGAGCAGTACTTC.

The chain recombines TRBV2 with TRBJ2-3, with 7 bases identical to TRBD2. Germline V lookup: CDR1 SNHLY, CDR2 FYNNEI. After removal of 11 bases from V and 2 bases from J, the junction contained 7 bases not matched to a gene. The CDR3 length is 13 residues. The CDR3 coding sequence is TGTGCCGGTCAGCGGGGCGCCACAGATACGCAGTATTTT. This codes for CAGQRGATDTQYF.

The genes are TRBV5-6 and TRBJ2-1; 7 bases fit TRBD1. CDR1 and CDR2 (germline): SGHDT, YYEEEE. V trimming: 0 bases; J trimming: 7 bases; junction bases outside the gene matches: 4. This CDR3 region has 14 residues. CDR3 sequence (DNA): TGTGCCAGCAGCTTGGGACAGGGCGGTAATGAGCAGTTCTTC. This translates into CASSLGQGGNEQFF.

The chain has TRBV7-9 and TRBJ2-3, with 7 bases identical to TRBD2. This CDR3 is built from 15 residues. CDR1 and CDR2 from the germline V gene are SEHNR and FQNEAQ (reference sequence). The J segment lost 6 bases and the V segment lost 2 bases, leaving 8 bases of the junction unmatched. The CDR3 DNA sequence: TGTGCCAGCAGCTTAAGCGGGGCTGTAGCTGATACGCAGTATTTT. Its translation: CASSLSGAVADTQYF.

J is TRBJ1-6 and V is TRBV25-1; TRBD1 aligns across 7 bases. Germline V gives CDR1 MGHDK, CDR2 SYGVNS. The ends lost 7 bases at V and 7 bases at J; junction bases unmatched: 10. The CDR3 sequence is 15 residues long. The CDR3 reads CASKPSGGGNSPLHF. The CDR3, as DNA: TGTGCCAGCAAACCATCAGGGGGTGGGAATTCACCCCTCCACTTT.

The chain has TRBV15 and TRBJ1-2; no clear D gene. The V gene's germline CDR1 is LNHNV and CDR2 YYDKDF (reference sequence). The length of the CDR3 is 14 residues. Deletions cut 0 bases from V and 8 bases from J, with 13 bases between. CDR3 protein: CATSRDLGQWGYTF. As DNA, the CDR3 is TGTGCCACCAGCAGAGATCTGGGCCAGTGGGGCTACACCTTC. The variable domain in full, completed from reference TRBV15 and TRBJ1-2, reads DAMVIQNPRYQVTQFGKPVTLSCSQTLNHNVMYWYQQKSSQAPKLLFHYYDKDFNNEADTPDNFQSRRPNTSFCFLDIRSPGLGDTAMYLCATSRDLGQWGYTFGSGTRLTVV.

This chain links TRBV4-1 with TRBJ2-3; a possible D gene is TRBD1 (6 bases). CDR3 length: 13 amino acids. CDR1 and CDR2 (germline): MGHRA, YSYEKL. V lost 6 bases and J lost 6, with 13 bases in between. As DNA, the CDR3 is TGCGCCAGCAGGGGACACCGTGCGGATACGCAGTATTTT. Translating it yields CASRGHRADTQYF.

The sample holds one count of this clone. This chain joins TRBV12-5 and TRBJ1-2; D not certain. The germline V and J ends were trimmed by 4 bases and 5 bases, with 14 bases remaining between them. CDR3 length: 14 amino acids. Germline V lookup: CDR1 LGHNT, CDR2 FRNRAP. The chain's CDR3 is CASGWEDGPYGYTF. CDR3 in DNA: TGTGCTAGTGGTTGGGAGGACGGACCTTATGGCTACACCTTC.

The chain recombines TRBV2 with TRBJ1-5; 7 positions agree with TRBD1. Germline trimming cut 5 bases from V and 1 base from J; bases unmatched to any gene: 5. The germline gives CDR1 SNHLY, CDR2 FYNNEI. The CDR3 is 15 residues long. As DNA, the CDR3 is TGTGCCAGCAGTCGGGCGGGACAGAGCAATCAGCCCCAGCATTTT. It codes for CASSRAGQSNQPQHF. Using reference TRBV2 and TRBJ1-5 for the parts outside the CDR3, the full variable domain is EPEVTQTPSHQVTQMGQEVILRCVPISNHLYFYWYRQILGQKVEFLVSFYNNEISEKSEIFDDQFSVERPDGSNFTLKIRSTKLEDSAMYFCASSRAGQSNQPQHFGDGTRLSIL.

Remarks on this clone: A junction end diverges from the germline sequence, so it may reflect a read error. V is TRBV29-1 and J is TRBJ1-2, with TRBD1 identical over 9 bases. The V gene's germline CDR1 is SQVTM and CDR2 ANQGSEA. The CDR3 runs to 12 residues. The CDR3 spells CSVKQGQGRCFF. CDR3 in DNA: TGCAGCGTTAAACAAGGACAGGGGAGGTGTTTCTTC. Supplemented by reference TRBV29-1 and TRBJ1-2, the full variable domain reads SAVISQKPSRDICQRGTSLTIQCQVDSQVTMMFWYRQQPGQSLTLIATANQGSEATYESGFVIDKFPISRPNLTFSTLTVSNMSPEDSSIYLCSVKQGQGRCFFGSGTRLTVV.

The chain links TRBV4-1 to TRBJ1-2, with TRBD1 matching over 8 bases. This CDR3 spans 13 amino acids. The V segment lost 4 bases and the J segment 7 bases; nucleotides outside the gene matches: 5. Germline CDR1 reads MGHRA; CDR2 reads YSYEKL. This chain's CDR3 is CASSRGTGSGYTF. The CDR3 bases are TGCGCCAGCAGCCGCGGGACAGGCAGTGGCTACACCTTC.

This clone was detected a few times. The chain has TRBV14 and TRBJ2-7; TRBD1 matches at 9 bases. Trimming took 6 bases from V and 0 from J; bases not matched to a gene: 6. The CDR3 sequence is 15 residues long. Germline CDR1 is SGHDN and CDR2 is FVKESK. CDR3 nucleotide sequence: TGTGCCAGCAGTTACACAGGGGGCGCCTCCTACGAGCAGTACTTC. Its translation is CASSYTGGASYEQYF.

The V call is TRBV4-1, the J call TRBJ2-1; the match to TRBD2 covers 11 bases. V was pared by 4 bases and J by 4 bases, with 12 bases of the junction left unmatched. There are 18 residues in the CDR3. Germline CDR1 and CDR2: MGHRA and YSYEKL. As DNA, the CDR3 is TGCGCCAGCAGCCGTACGGATACGGGACTAGCGGCTTACAATGAGCAGTTCTTC. Its protein is CASSRTDTGLAAYNEQFF.

This chain connects TRBV6-1 to TRBJ2-7, with D unclear. Deletions cut 9 bases from V and 0 bases from J, with 9 bases between. The CDR3 sequence is 12 residues long. CDR1 is MNHNS and CDR2 is SASEGT in the germline V gene. The CDR3 nucleotides read TGTGCCAGTTCCCTCAGCTCCTACGAGCAGTACTTC. Its protein is CASSLSSYEQYF.

The gene calls are TRBV15 and TRBJ1-5; possibly TRBD1 for D (6 bases). V was trimmed by 4 bases and J by 4 bases, leaving 11 bases between them. There are 14 residues in the CDR3. In germline, CDR1 is LNHNV, CDR2 YYDKDF (reference sequence). The CDR3 sequence is CATSKGVGNQPQHF. The CDR3 DNA reads as TGTGCCACCAGCAAGGGGGTTGGAAATCAGCCCCAGCATTTT. Full variable domain (remainder filled in from reference TRBV15 and TRBJ1-5): DAMVIQNPRYQVTQFGKPVTLSCSQTLNHNVMYWYQQKSSQAPKLLFHYYDKDFNNEADTPDNFQSRRPNTSFCFLDIRSPGLGDTAMYLCATSKGVGNQPQHFGDGTRLSIL.

The V gene is TRBV6-5, the J gene TRBJ1-5; D unclear. Germline CDR1 reads MNHEY; CDR2 reads SVGAGI. The CDR3 runs 14 residues. V was clipped by 6 bases and J by 7 bases, with 16 bases between them. In DNA, the CDR3 is TGTGCCAGCAGCGCCGACAACTCGGGACAGCCCCAGCATTTT. Its protein product is CASSADNSGQPQHF.

This clone was seen more than once but under ten times. V usage is TRBV2 and J usage is TRBJ1-1; no clear D gene. Looked up from germline, CDR1 is SNHLY and CDR2 is FYNNEI. V was cut by 3 bases and J by 3 bases, with 2 bases left in between. This CDR3 spans 11 amino acids. The CDR3 spells CASSDYTEAFF. The CDR3 coding sequence is TGTGCCAGCAGTGACTACACTGAAGCTTTCTTT.

J is TRBJ2-2 and V is TRBV4-1; D unclear. This CDR3 comprises 13 residues. Germline V lookup: CDR1 MGHRA, CDR2 YSYEKL. V shed 1 base and J shed 4 bases, with 4 bases lying between them. CDR3 DNA sequence: TGCGCCAGCAGCCAAGTACTCACCGGGGAGCTGTTTTTT. This sequence encodes CASSQVLTGELFF.